This TCR beta chain came from a study of siplizumab effects on memory and regulatory T cells. As regards this clone: What it binds is unknown.

This CDR3 region has 12 residues. Study results and caveats: The average Treg-derived proportion among mappable alloreactive CD4+ clones was 68.8% with siplizumab versus about 27% in controls. The authors did not confirm suppressive function in proliferating Tregs from siplizumab cultures. Siplizumab, the agent tested, significantly reduced alloreactive sequences traceable to unstimulated CD4+ memory cells.

Around 96,000 TCR templates underwent assay in each sample. Data came from immunoSEQ multiplex PCR; TCRdb stores just in-frame clones and leaves some out. The sample consists of 70,000 to 90,000 clones, 70% to 90% of them appearing once. This sequence was found in a human donor in good health. This chain uses TRBV21-1 with TRBJ2-7. TRBV21-1 is a known pseudogene. Sequenced sample: CD4+ T cells sorted from blood. CDR3 DNA sequence: TGTGCCAGCAGCGGGATAAGTACCGAGCAGTACTTC. Translated: CASSGISTEQYF.